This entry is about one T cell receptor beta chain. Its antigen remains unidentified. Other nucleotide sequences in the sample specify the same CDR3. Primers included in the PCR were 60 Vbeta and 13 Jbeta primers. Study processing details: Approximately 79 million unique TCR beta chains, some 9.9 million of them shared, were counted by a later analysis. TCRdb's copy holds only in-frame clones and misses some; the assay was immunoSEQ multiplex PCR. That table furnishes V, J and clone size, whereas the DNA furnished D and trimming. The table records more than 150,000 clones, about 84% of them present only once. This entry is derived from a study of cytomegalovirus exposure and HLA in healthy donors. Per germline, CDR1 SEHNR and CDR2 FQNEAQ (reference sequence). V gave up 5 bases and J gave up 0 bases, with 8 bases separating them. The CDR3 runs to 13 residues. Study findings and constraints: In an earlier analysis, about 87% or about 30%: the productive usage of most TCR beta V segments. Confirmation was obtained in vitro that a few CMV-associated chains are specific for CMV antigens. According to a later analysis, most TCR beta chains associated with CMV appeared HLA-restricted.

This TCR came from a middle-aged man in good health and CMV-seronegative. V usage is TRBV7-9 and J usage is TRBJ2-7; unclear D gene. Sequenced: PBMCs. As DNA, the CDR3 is TGTGCCAGCAGCCCGCCGAGCTCCTACGAGCAGTACTTC. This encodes CASSPPSSYEQYF.